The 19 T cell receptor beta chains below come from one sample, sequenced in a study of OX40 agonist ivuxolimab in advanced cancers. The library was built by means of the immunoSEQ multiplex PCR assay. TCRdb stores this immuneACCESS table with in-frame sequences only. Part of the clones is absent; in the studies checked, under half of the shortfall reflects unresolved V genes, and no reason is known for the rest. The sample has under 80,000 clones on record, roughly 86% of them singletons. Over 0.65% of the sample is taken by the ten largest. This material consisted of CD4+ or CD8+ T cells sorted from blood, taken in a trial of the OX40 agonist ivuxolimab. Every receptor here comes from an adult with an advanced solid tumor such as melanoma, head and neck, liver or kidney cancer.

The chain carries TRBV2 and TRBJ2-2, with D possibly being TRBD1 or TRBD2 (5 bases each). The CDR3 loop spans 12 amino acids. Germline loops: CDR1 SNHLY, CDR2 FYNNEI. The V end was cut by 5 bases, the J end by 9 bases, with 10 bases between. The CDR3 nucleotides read TGTGCCAGCAGTAATTGGGGGAGGGAGCTGTTTTTT. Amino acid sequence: CASSNWGRELFF.

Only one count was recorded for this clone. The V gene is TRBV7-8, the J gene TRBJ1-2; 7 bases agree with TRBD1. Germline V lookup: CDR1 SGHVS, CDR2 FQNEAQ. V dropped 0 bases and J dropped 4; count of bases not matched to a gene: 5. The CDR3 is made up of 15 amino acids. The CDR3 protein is CASSLAAGGVYGYTF. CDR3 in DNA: TGTGCCAGCAGCTTAGCGGCAGGGGGGGTCTATGGCTACACCTTC.

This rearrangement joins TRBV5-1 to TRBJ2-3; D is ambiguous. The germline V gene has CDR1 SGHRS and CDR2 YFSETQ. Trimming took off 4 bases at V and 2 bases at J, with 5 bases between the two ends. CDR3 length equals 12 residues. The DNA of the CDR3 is TGCGCCAGCAGCCGTCTCACAGATACGCAGTATTTT. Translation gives CASSRLTDTQYF. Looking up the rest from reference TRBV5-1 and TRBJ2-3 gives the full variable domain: KAGVTQTPRYLIKTRGQQVTLSCSPISGHRSVSWYQQTPGQGLQFLFEYFSETQRNKGNFPGRFSGRQFSNSRSEMNVSTLELGDSALYLCASSRLTDTQYFGPGTRLTVL.

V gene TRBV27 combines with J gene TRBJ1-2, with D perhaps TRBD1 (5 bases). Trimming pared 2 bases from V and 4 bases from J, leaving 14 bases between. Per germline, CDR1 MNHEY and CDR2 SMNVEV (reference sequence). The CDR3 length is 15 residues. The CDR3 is CASSLVGQGPYGYTF. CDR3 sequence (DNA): TGTGCCAGCAGTTTAGTGGGGCAGGGCCCCTATGGCTACACCTTC.

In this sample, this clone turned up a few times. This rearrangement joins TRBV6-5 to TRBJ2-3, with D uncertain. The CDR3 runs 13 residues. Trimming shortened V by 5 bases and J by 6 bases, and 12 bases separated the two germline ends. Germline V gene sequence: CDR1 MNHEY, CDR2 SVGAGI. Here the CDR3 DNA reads TGTGCCAGCAGTGGACGTCGGGCGGATACGCAGTATTTT. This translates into CASSGRRADTQYF.

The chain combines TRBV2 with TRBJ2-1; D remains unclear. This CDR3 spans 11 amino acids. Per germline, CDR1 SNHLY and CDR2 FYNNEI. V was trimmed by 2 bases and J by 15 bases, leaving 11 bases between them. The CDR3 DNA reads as TGTGCCAGCAGTGAACTCTTCTTATGGTTCTTC. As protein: CASSELFLWFF.

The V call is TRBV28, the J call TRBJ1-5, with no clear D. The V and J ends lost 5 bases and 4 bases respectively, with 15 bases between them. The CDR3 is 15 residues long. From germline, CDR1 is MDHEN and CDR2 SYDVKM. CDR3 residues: CASSKDVAGNQPQHF. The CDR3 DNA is TGTGCCAGCAGTAAAGACGTAGCTGGGAATCAGCCCCAGCATTTT.

CDR3 in amino acids: CASSPPSGAYGYTF. CDR3 DNA sequence: TGTGCCAGCTCACCACCGTCGGGGGCCTATGGCTACACCTTC. The chain joins TRBV18 to TRBJ1-2, with D possibly matching TRBD1 (6 bases). Germline CDR1 reads KGHSH; CDR2 reads LQKENI. V gave up 0 bases and J gave up 4 bases, with 9 bases separating them. The CDR3 runs 14 residues.

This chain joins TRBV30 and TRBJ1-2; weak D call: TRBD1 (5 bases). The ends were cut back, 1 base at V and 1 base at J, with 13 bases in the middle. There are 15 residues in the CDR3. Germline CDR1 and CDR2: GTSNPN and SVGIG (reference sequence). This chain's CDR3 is CAWSAGGESNYGYTF. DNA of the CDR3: TGTGCCTGGAGTGCGGGGGGGGAAAGTAACTATGGCTACACCTTC.

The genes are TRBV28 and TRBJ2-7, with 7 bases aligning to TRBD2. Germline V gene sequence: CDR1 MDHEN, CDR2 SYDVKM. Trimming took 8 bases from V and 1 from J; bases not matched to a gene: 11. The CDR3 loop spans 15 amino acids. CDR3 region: CASRPSGLGSYEQYF. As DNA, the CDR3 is TGTGCCAGCCGGCCTAGCGGCCTGGGGTCCTACGAGCAGTACTTC.

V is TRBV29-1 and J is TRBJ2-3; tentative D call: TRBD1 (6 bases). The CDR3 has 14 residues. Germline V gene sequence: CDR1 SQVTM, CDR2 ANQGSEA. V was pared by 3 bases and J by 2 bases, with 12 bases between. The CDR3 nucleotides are TGCAGCGTTGATTTTGGACAGAACACAGATACGCAGTATTTT. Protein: CSVDFGQNTDTQYF.

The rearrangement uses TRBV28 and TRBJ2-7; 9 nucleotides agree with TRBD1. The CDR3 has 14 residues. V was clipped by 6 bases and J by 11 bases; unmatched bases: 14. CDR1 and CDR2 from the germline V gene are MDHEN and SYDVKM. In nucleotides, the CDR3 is TGTGCCAGCAGCATCGGACAGGGGCTAGGAAAGGAGTACTTC. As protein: CASSIGQGLGKEYF.

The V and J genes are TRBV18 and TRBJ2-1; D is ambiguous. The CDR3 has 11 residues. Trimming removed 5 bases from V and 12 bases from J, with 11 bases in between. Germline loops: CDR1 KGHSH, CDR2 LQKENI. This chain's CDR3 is CASSITQGQFF. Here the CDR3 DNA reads TGTGCCAGCTCAATAACACAAGGGCAGTTCTTC.

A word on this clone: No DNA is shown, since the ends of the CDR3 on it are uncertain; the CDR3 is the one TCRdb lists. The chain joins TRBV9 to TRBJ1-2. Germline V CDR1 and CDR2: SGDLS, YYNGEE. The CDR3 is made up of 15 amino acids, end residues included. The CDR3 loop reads CASSVGIGSPESSTF.

The CDR3 protein is CASSLGQGVNTIYF. Here the CDR3 DNA reads TGTGCCAGCAGCTTGGGCCAGGGGGTGAACACCATATATTTT. The J gene is TRBJ1-3, the V gene TRBV5-6, with 7 nucleotides matching TRBD1. CDR3 length equals 14 residues. The V segment lost 0 bases and the J segment 7 bases; nucleotides outside the gene matches: 4. The germline gives CDR1 SGHDT, CDR2 YYEEEE.

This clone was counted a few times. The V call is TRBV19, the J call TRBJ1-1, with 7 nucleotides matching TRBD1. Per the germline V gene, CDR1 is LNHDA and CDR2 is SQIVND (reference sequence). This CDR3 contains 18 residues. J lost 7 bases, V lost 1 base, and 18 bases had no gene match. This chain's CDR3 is CASSIANRGDLRGNEAFF. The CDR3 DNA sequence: TGTGCCAGTAGTATAGCGAACAGGGGCGACCTACGGGGTAATGAAGCTTTCTTT.

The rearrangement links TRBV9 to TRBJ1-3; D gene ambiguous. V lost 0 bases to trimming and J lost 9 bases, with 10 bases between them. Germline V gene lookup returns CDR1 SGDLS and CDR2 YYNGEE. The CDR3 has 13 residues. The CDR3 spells CASSVVVGSTIYF. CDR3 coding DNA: TGTGCCAGCAGCGTAGTGGTAGGCAGCACCATATATTTT. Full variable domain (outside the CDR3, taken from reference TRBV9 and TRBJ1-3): DSGVTQTPKHLITATGQRVTLRCSPRSGDLSVYWYQQSLDQGLQFLIQYYNGEERAKGNILERFSAQQFPDLHSELNLSSLELGDSALYFCASSVVVGSTIYFGEGSWLTVV.

The CDR3: CASSPQRAQGGAKNIQYF. CDR3 nucleotides: TGTGCCAGCAGTCCACAACGGGCCCAGGGAGGAGCCAAAAACATTCAGTACTTC. The chain carries TRBV28 and TRBJ2-4; D might be TRBD2 (6 bases). CDR1 MDHEN and CDR2 SYDVKM come from the germline V gene. The CDR3 consists of 18 residues. V was cut by 5 bases and J by 0 bases, with 20 bases left in between.

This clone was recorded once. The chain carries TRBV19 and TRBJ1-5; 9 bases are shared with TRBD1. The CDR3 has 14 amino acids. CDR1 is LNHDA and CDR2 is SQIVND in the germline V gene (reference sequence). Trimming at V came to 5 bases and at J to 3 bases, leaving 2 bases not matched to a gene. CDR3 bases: TGTGCCAGTAGTCGGACAGGGGTCAATCAGCCCCAGCATTTT. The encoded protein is CASSRTGVNQPQHF.